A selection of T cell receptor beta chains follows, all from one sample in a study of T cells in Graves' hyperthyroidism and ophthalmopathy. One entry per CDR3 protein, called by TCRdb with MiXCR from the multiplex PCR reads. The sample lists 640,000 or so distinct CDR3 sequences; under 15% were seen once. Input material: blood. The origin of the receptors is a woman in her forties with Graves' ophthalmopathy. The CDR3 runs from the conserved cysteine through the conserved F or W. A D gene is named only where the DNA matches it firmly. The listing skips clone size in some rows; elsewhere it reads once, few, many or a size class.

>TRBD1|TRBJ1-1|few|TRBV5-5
CASSSRGGWGTEAFF
TGTGCCAGCAGCTCCAGGGGGGGATGGGGCACTGAAGCTTTCTTT
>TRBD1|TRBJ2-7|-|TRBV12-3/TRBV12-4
CASSLGTGAPYEQYF
TGTGCCAGCAGTTTAGGGACAGGGGCCCCTTACGAGCAGTACTTC
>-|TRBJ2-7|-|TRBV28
CASSSSNEGIYEQYF
TGTGCCAGCAGTAGTTCCAACGAGGGGATCTACGAGCAGTACTTC
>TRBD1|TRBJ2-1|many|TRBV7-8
CASSPRQGNNEQFF
TGTGCCAGCAGCCCACGACAGGGAAACAATGAGCAGTTCTTC
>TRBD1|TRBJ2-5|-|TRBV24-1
CATSVGTGYQETQYF
TGTGCCACCAGTGTCGGGACAGGATACCAAGAGACCCAGTACTTC
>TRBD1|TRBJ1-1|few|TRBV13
CASSSTGPEAFF
TGTGCCAGCAGCTCGACAGGGCCTGAAGCTTTCTTT
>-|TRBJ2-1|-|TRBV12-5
CASGSGGSGGLSYNEQFF
TGTGCTAGTGGTTCAGGGGGTTCGGGAGGGCTCTCCTACAATGAGCAGTTCTTC
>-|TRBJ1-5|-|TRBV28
CASSSLGREPQHF
TGTGCCAGCAGTTCCTTGGGCCGGGAGCCCCAGCATTTT
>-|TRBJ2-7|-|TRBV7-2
CASSSTGRDFYEQYF
TGTGCCAGCAGCTCCACGGGCCGTGACTTCTACGAGCAGTACTTC
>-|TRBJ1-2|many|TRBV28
CASSLSGLYGYTF
TGTGCCAGCAGTTTATCGGGTCTCTATGGCTACACCTTC
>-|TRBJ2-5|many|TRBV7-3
CASSLRAGVWGSQETQYF
TGTGCCAGCAGCTTAAGAGCAGGGGTCTGGGGCTCTCAAGAGACCCAGTACTTC
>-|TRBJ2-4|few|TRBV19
CASSIWGGGPKRIQYF
TGTGCCAGTAGTATATGGGGCGGGGGCCCAAAACGCATTCAGTACTTC
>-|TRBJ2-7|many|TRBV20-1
CSAGQRNSYEQYF
TGCAGTGCTGGACAGCGAAACTCCTACGAGCAGTACTTC
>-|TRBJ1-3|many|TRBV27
CASKRGFHDSGNTIYF
TGTGCCAGCAAACGGGGGTTCCATGACTCTGGAAACACCATATATTTT
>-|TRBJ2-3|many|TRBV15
CATREADSTDTQYF
TGTGCCACCAGAGAAGCGGACTCCACAGATACGCAGTATTTT
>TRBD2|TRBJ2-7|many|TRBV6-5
CASSYSRASGRAGEQYF
TGTGCCAGCAGTTACTCGAGAGCCAGCGGGAGGGCCGGCGAGCAGTACTTC
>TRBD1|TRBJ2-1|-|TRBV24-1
CATSDPTGTGTYNEQFF
TGTGCCACCAGTGATCCGACCGGGACAGGTACCTACAATGAGCAGTTCTTC
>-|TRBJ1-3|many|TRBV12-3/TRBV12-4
CASSLVQAGNTIYF
TGTGCCAGCAGTTTGGTCCAGGCTGGAAACACCATATATTTT
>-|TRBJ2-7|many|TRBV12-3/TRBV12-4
CASSKGVSYEQYF
TGTGCCAGCAGTAAGGGGGTCTCCTACGAGCAGTACTTC
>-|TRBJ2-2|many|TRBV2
CAKTSDTGELFF
TGTGCCAAAACGTCGGACACCGGGGAGCTGTTTTTT
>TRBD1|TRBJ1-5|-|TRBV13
CASSYGTGNNQPQHF
TGTGCCAGCAGCTACGGGACAGGGAACAATCAGCCCCAGCATTTT
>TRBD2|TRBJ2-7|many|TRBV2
CASTRAGFYEQYF
TGTGCCAGCACCCGAGCGGGATTCTACGAGCAGTACTTC
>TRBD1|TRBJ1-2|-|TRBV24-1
CATSDADRVDGYTF
TGTGCCACCAGTGACGCGGACAGGGTCGATGGCTACACCTTC